This T cell receptor beta chain was sequenced for a study of shared clonotypes between healthy human individuals (dated by TCRdb to 2019 to 2021). At the level of the whole study: A couple of women and a few men aged 18 to 49 years were included in the cohort. To estimate repertoire size and how much clonotypes are shared between individuals, the study performed deep sequencing of blood TCR repertoires from a handful of healthy adults. Each donor's leukapheresis produced roughly between about 0.8 and 8.9 billion PBMCs. For each donor, three plates each were used for CD4 naive and CD4 memory, two plates were used for CD8 naive, and one plate was used for CD8 memory. Different laboratories and diverse techniques were used to prepare libraries and sequence TCR repertoires, to increase sequencing depth and limit assay-specific biases. Points the paper makes about the study in general: Compared with non-shared clonotypes, the clonotypes found in all four sorted-subset donors had higher generation probabilities. Incomplete sequencing was indicated by rarefaction of sorted-subset datasets, despite the large sequencing depth. The genetic and exposure-history diversity represented was limited by the small number of donors. Only blood was sampled, and tissue TCR repertoires likely differ from those in blood. When a handful of donors were compared, the shared fraction of clonotypes was 5% to 6.5% for naive CD4, approximately 3.3% for naive CD8, about 2.5% for memory CD4, and 0.35% to 0.4% for memory CD8. Larger estimated clonotype richness was generally found for naive subsets than for memory subsets. Based on pairwise subsampling, the degree of clonotype sharing among donors was expected to be affected by sequencing depth.

Using the deep immunoSEQ assay, TCR CDR3 regions were amplified from genomic DNA by multiplex PCR. Genomic DNA extracted from each cell subset was distributed evenly over all wells of several immunoSEQ 96-well plates, and each plate served as one replicate. For sorted subsets, 200 to 250 ng of genomic DNA, equivalent to around 30,000 T cell genomes, went into each replicate PCR. The purified libraries were quantified using a Qubit 3.0 fluorometer, sized with a Bioanalyzer 2100, and then quantified again using the KAPA Library Quantification kit. Every immunoSEQ 96-well plate was sequenced on a dedicated single-read 150-cycle Illumina NextSeq 550 flow cell. As for the original processing: Because the immunoSEQ output included only junctional sequences and no quality scores, the filtering could not be the same as the filtering used for full-length reads. Sequences were annotated with PyIR, a Python wrapper for IgBLAST v1.9, using IMGT germline references to assign V/J genes and CDR3. Any read was removed if the V/J assignment was weak (E-value above 1e-6), the CDR3 was missing, or the read contained stop codons, out-of-frame junctions, or ambiguous translated residues. V3J clonotypes were defined as sequences sharing the same inferred V gene, J gene, and CDR3 amino acid sequence. To compute the percentage overlap between repertoires, the number of shared unique clonotypes was divided by the size of the smaller repertoire. Three approaches were used to assess repertoire richness: RTK rarefaction, the Chao1 estimator, and Recon v2.1 estimates of unobserved clonotypes. For all TCRbeta clonotypes obtained by the gDNA method from a few donors, generation probabilities were computed with OLGA. In TCRdb, the immuneACCESS table is reduced to in-frame sequences with V and J assigned. These tables do not hold every clone; where another copy was compared, an unresolved V gene accounts for under half, and the others remain unexplained. V and J calls plus clone size are reproduced from that table; the DNA served to infer D and trimming. The sample records some 500,000 clones, approximately 95% of which are singletons. The top ten hold roughly 0.06% of the sample.

The donors were healthy, HIV-negative adults with no recently reported acute infections or vaccinations. Only Caucasian adults living in Nashville, Tennessee, USA were represented among the donors. CD4+ T cells were enriched by magnetic negative selection, after which naive cells were positively selected on CD45RA and the negative fraction was taken as the memory subset. After blood collection by leukapheresis, PBMCs were isolated using Ficoll-Histopaque density gradient centrifugation and then cryopreserved in the vapor phase of liquid nitrogen. Analytical flow cytometry was used to check the purity and quantity of every magnetically sorted T cell population. Each sorted fraction had its genomic DNA isolated and then quantified by UV absorbance on a Nanodrop 2000c. CDR1 SEHNR and CDR2 FQNEAQ were looked up in the germline V gene (reference sequence). The germline V and J ends show losses of 5 bases and 6 bases respectively, and no gene match explains 16 bases of the junction. Spanning cysteine to phenylalanine, the CDR3 consists of 16 amino acids. Only the CDR3 region is kept as DNA, spanning 48 bases read in frame from base 1.

Turning to this clone: Its antigen is not yet known. No base qualities exist here, and no much larger clone lies one base off it.

The TCR sequence derives from a woman younger than 45 in good health. The chain couples TRBV7-9 to TRBJ2-7; TRBD2 lines up with 7 middle nucleotides. Specimen: naive CD4+ T cells sorted from blood. The cell subset or site label on this specimen signifies: CD45RA+ positively selected. The CDR3 is CASSPWVSGLGGEQYF. The DNA sequence reads TGTGCCAGCAGCCCCTGGGTTAGCGGGTTAGGTGGCGAGCAGTACTTC.